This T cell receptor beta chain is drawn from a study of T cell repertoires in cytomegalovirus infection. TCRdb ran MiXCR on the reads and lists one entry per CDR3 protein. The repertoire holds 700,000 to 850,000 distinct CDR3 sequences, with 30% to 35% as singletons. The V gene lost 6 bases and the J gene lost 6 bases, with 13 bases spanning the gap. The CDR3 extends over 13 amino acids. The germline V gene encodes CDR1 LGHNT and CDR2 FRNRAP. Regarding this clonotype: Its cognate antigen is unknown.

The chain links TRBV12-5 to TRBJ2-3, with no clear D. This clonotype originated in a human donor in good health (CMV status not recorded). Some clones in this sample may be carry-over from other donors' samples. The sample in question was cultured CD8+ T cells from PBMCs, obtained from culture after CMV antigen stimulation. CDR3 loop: CASGFDGSDTQYF. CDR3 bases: TGTGCTAGTGGCTTCGACGGATCCGATACGCAGTATTTT.